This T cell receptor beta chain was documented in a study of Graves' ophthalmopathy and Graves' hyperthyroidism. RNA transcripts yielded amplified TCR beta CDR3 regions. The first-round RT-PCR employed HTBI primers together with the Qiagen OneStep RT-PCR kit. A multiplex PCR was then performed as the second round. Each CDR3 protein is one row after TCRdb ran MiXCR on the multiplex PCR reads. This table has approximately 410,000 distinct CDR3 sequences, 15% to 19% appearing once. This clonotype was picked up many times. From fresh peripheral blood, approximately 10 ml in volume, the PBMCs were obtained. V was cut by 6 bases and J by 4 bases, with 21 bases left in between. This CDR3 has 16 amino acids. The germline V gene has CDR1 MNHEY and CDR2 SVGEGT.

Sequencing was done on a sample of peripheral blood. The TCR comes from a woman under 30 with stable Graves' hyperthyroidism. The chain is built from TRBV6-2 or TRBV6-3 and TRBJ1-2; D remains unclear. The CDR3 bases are TGTGCCAGCAGCACCCTTGACTTAACCCCGGGCTATGGCTACACCTTC. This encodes CASSTLDLTPGYGYTF.